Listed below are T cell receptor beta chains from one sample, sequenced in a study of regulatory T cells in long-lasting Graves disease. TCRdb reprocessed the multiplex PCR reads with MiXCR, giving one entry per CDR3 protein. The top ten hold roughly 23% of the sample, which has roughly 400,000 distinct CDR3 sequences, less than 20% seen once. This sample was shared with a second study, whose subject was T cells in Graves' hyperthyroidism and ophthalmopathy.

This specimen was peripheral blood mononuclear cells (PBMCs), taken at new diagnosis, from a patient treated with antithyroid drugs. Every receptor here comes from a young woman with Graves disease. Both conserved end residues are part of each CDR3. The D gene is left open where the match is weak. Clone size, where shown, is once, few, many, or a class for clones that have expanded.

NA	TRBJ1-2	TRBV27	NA	CASSFGSSYGYTF	TGTGCCAGCAGTTTTGGGAGTAGCTATGGCTACACCTTC
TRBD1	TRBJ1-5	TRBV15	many	CATSRDGGTGNQPQHF	TGTGCCACCAGCAGAGATGGCGGGACAGGAAATCAGCCCCAGCATTTT
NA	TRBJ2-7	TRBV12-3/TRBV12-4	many	CASSLYGTTYEQYF	TGTGCCAGCAGTCTTTACGGGACCACCTACGAGCAGTACTTC
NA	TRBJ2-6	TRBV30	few	CAWDRDSGANVLTF	TGTGCCTGGGACAGAGACTCTGGGGCCAACGTCCTGACTTTC
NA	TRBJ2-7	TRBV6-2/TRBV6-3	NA	CASSRPGTSKREQYF	TGTGCCAGCAGCCGTCCCGGGACTTCCAAACGGGAGCAGTACTTC
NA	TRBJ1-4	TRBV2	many	CASLIRPGHTNEKLFF	TGTGCCAGCCTTATTCGACCGGGACACACTAATGAAAAACTGTTTTTT
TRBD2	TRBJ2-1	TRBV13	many	CASSETGLAANEQFF	TGTGCCAGCAGCGAGACGGGACTAGCCGCCAATGAGCAGTTCTTC
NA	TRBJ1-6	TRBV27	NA	CASSLGAGKSPLHF	TGTGCCAGCAGTTTAGGCGCAGGGAAATCACCCCTCCACTTT
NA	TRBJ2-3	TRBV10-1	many	CASRRASWETDTQYF	TGCGCCAGCAGGCGGGCTAGTTGGGAGACGGATACGCAGTATTTT
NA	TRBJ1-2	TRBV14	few	CASRSGRSYGYTF	TGTGCCAGCAGGTCGGGACGGTCCTATGGCTACACCTTC
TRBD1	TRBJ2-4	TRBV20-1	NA	CSASPGQRNIQYF	TGCAGTGCTTCGCCGGGACAGAGAAACATTCAGTACTTC
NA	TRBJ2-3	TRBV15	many	CATSRDRPSTDTQYF	TGTGCCACCAGCAGGGACCGGCCTAGCACAGATACGCAGTATTTT
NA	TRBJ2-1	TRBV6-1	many	CASREPGYNEQFF	TGTGCCAGCCGGGAGCCGGGATACAATGAGCAGTTCTTC
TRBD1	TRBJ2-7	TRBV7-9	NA	CASSGQESQQYF	TGTGCCAGCAGCGGACAGGAGTCACAGCAGTACTTC
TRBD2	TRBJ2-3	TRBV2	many	CASSHDSSGSGVDTQYF	TGTGCCAGCAGTCACGACTCGAGCGGGAGTGGGGTAGATACGCAGTATTTT
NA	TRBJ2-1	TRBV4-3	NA	CASSQEVLDLLGNNEQFF	TGCGCCAGCAGCCAAGAAGTCTTGGACCTCTTAGGGAACAATGAGCAGTTCTTC
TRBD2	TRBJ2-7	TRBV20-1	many	CSASYGTSGRLGEQYF	TGCAGTGCTAGTTACGGGACTAGCGGGAGATTGGGCGAGCAGTACTTC
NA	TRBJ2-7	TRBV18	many	CASSPAGTAYEQYF	TGTGCCAGCTCACCAGCCGGGACTGCCTACGAGCAGTACTTC
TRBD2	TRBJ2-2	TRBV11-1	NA	CASSQLAGDGTGELFF	TGTGCCAGCAGCCAGCTAGCGGGAGATGGGACCGGGGAGCTGTTTTTT
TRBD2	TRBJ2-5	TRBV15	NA	CATSRGLAGGQETQYF	TGTGCCACCAGCAGAGGACTAGCGGGAGGGCAAGAGACCCAGTACTTC
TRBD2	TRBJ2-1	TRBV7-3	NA	CASSLAGGVDEQFF	TGTGCCAGCAGCCTAGCGGGAGGGGTGGATGAGCAGTTCTTC
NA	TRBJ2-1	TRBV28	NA	CATEADDEQFF	TGTGCCACCGAGGCGGACGATGAGCAGTTCTTC
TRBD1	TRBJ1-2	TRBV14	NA	CASSPGIRDRGPGVYGYTF	TGTGCCAGCAGCCCTGGAATCCGGGACAGGGGGCCTGGGGTTTATGGCTACACCTTC
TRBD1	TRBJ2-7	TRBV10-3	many	CAISESVRTGAVYEQYF	TGTGCCATCAGTGAGTCGGTGAGGACAGGGGCCGTCTACGAGCAGTACTTC
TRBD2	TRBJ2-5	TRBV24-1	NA	CATSGSTSGDQETQYF	TGTGCCACCAGTGGTTCGACTAGCGGGGATCAAGAGACCCAGTACTTC